Listed below are T cell receptor beta chains from one sample, sequenced in a study of blood T cell repertoires in COVID-19. The data were produced by immunoSEQ multiplex PCR, yet TCRdb's version contains in-frame clones alone and is incomplete. The sample has about 440,000 clones, roughly nine tenths seen once. What was sequenced was PBMCs or T cells enriched from blood (not recorded which). The receptors here all came from a woman under 30 with acute COVID-19. The CDR3 runs from the conserved cysteine through the conserved F or W. Fields, in order: V gene, J gene, CDR3 protein.

TRBV19	TRBJ1-5	CASSARQISNQPQHF
TRBV12-3/TRBV12-4	TRBJ1-2	CASTQRRLYGYTF
TRBV11-2	TRBJ2-5	CASSAVPEETQYF
TRBV4-2	TRBJ2-7	CASSQEPGSSYEQYF
TRBV19	TRBJ2-7	CASSMKIAAEQYF
TRBV7-8	TRBJ1-1	CASSPGGARDTEAFF
TRBV7-9	TRBJ1-6	CASSLVQGAAYNSPLHF
TRBV5-4	TRBJ1-1	CASSSRMGTSEAFF
TRBV5-6	TRBJ1-5	CASSLLQLSNQPQHF
TRBV19	TRBJ1-2	CASSYTSGYTF
TRBV2	TRBJ2-2	CASAMDNANTGELFF
TRBV4-1	TRBJ2-7	CASSQDSLAGYYEQYF
TRBV19	TRBJ2-7	CASSGTGPYEQYF
TRBV15	TRBJ2-1	CATSTIAGGGYNEQFF
TRBV9	TRBJ1-1	CASSTEYTEAFF
TRBV7-3	TRBJ2-1	CASSLGRLGGGAGEQFF
TRBV2	TRBJ1-1	CASSPGLRTEAFF